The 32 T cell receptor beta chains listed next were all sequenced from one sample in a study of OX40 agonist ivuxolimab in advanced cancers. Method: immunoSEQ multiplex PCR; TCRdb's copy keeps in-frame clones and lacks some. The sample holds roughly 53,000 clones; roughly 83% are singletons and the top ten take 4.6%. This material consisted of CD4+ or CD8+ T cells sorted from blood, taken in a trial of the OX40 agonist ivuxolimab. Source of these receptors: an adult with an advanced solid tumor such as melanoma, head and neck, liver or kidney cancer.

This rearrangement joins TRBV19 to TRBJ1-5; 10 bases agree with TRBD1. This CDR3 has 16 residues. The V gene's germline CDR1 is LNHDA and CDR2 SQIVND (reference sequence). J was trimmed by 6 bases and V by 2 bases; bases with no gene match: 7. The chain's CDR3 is CASSISDRGPGQPQHF. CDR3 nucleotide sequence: TGTGCCAGTAGTATATCTGACAGGGGGCCTGGTCAGCCCCAGCATTTT.

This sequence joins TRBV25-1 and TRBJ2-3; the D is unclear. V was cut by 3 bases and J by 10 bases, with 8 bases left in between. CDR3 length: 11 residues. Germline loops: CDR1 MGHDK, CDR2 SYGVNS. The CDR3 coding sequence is TGTGCCAGCAGTGATTACCGTTCGCAGTATTTT. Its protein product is CASSDYRSQYF. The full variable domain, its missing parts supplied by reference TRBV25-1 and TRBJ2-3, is EADIYQTPRYLVIGTGKKITLECSQTMGHDKMYWYQQDPGMELHLIHYSYGVNSTEKGDLSSESTVSRIRTEHFPLTLESARPSHTSQYLCASSDYRSQYFGPGTRLTVL.

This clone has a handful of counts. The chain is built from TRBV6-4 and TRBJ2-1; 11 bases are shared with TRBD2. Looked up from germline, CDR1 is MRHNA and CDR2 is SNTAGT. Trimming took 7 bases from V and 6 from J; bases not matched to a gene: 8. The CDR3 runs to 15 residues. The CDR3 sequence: CASNNPGLAANEQFF. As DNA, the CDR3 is TGTGCCAGCAACAACCCGGGACTAGCGGCCAATGAGCAGTTCTTC.

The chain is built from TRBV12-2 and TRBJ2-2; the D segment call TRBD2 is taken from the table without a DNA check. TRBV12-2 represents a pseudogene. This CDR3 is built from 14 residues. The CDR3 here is CASRLVTNDGELFF. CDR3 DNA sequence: TGTGCAAGTCGCTTAGTGACTAATGACGGGGAGCTGTTTTTT.

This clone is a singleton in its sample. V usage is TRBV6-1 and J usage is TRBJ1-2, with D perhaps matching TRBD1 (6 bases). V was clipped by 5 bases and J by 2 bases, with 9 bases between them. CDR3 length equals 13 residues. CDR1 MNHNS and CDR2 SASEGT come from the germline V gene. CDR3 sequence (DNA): TGTGCCAGCAGTCATACAGGGAACTATGGCTACACCTTC. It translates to CASSHTGNYGYTF.

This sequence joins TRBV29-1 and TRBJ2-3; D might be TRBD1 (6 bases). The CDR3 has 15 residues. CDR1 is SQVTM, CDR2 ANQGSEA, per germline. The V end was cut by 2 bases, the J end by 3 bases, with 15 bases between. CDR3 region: CSVENQGIRTDTQYF. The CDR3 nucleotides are TGCAGCGTTGAAAATCAGGGGATCAGGACAGATACGCAGTATTTT.

The DNA for the CDR3 is TGCGCCAGCAGCTTGGACTGGGGCGGCTACACCTTC. This sequence encodes CASSLDWGGYTF. The chain links TRBV5-1 to TRBJ1-2; tentatively, D is TRBD1 (5 bases). Germline V gives CDR1 SGHRS, CDR2 YFSETQ. This CDR3 contains 12 residues. V lost 0 bases and J lost 8, with 8 bases in between.

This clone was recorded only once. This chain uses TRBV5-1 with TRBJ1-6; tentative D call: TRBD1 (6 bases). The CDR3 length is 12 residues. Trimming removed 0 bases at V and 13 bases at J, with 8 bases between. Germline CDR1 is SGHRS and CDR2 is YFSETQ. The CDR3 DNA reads TGCGCCAGCAGCTTGGCCGGGGGCCCCCTCCACTTT. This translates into CASSLAGGPLHF. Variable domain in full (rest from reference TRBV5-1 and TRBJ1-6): KAGVTQTPRYLIKTRGQQVTLSCSPISGHRSVSWYQQTPGQGLQFLFEYFSETQRNKGNFPGRFSGRQFSNSRSEMNVSTLELGDSALYLCASSLAGGPLHFGNGTRLTVT.

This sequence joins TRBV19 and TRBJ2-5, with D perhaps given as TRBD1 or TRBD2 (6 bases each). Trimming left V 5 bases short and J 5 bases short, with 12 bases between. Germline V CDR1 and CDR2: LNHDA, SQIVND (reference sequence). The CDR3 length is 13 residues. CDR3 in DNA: TGTGCCAGTAGTTCCACAGGGAGGGAGACCCAGTACTTC. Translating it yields CASSSTGRETQYF.

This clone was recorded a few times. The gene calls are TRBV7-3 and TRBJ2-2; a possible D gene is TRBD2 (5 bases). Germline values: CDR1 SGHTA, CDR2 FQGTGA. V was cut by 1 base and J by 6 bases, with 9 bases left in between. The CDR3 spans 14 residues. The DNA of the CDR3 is TGTGCCAGCAGCTTAAACGGGATTGCCGGGGAGCTGTTTTTT. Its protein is CASSLNGIAGELFF.

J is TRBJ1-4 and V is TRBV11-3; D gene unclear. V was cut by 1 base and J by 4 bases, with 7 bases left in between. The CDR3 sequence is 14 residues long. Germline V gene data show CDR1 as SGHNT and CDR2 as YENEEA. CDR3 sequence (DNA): TGTGCCAGCAGCTTAGTCAGGAGTAATGAAAAACTGTTTTTT. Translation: CASSLVRSNEKLFF.

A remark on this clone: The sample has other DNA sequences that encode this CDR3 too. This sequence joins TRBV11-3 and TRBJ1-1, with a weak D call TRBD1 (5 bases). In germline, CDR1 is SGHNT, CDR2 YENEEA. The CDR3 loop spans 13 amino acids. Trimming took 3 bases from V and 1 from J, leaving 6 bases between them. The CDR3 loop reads CASSLGGNTEAFF. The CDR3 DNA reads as TGTGCCAGCAGCTTGGGGGGGAACACTGAAGCTTTCTTT. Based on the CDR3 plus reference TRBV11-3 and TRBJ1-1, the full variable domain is EAGVVQSPRYKIIEKKQPVAFWCNPISGHNTLYWYLQNLGQGPELLIRYENEEAVDDSQLPKDRFSAERLKGVDSTLKIQPAELGDSAVYLCASSLGGNTEAFFGQGTRLTVV.

CDR3 in DNA: TGTGCCAGCAGCCAACTAGCGGGAGGGCTGAACTCCTACAATGAGCAGTTCTTC. Its protein product is CASSQLAGGLNSYNEQFF. V is TRBV7-8 and J is TRBJ2-1; the match to TRBD2 covers 13 bases. Looked up from germline, CDR1 is SGHVS and CDR2 is FQNEAQ. V lost 5 bases and J lost 0; bases outside the gene matches: 7. This CDR3 spans 18 amino acids.

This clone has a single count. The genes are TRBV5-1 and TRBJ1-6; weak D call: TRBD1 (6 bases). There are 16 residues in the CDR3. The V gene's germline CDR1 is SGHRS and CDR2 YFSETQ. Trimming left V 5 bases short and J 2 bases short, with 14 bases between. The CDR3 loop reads CASRPGQGPYNSPLHF. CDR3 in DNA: TGCGCCAGCAGACCAGGGCAGGGGCCCTATAATTCACCCCTCCACTTT.

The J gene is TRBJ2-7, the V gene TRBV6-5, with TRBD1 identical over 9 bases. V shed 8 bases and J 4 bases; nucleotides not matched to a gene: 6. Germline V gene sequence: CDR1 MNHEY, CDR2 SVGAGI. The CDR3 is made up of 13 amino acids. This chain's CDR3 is CASHRGLTYEQYF. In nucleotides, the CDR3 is TGTGCCAGCCACAGGGGGCTCACGTACGAGCAGTACTTC.

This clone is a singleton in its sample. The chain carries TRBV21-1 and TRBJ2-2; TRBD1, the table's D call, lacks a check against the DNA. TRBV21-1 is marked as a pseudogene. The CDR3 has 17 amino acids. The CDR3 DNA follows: TGTGCCAGCAGCAAGCCTCACAGGGGGCGGCACACCGGGGAGCTGTTTTTT. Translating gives CASSKPHRGRHTGELFF.

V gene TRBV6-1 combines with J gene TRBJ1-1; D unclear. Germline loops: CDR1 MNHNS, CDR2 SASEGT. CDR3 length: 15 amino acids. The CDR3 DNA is TGTGCGACATGGAAACAGATTACCCTGAACACTGAAGCTTTCTTT. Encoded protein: CATWKQITLNTEAFF.

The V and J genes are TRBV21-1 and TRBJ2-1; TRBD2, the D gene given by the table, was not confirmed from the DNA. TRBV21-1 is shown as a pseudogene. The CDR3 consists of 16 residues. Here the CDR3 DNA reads TGTGCCAGCAGCCCCCGGGGACTAGCGGGAGAAGGCGAGCAGTTCTTC. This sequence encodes CASSPRGLAGEGEQFF.

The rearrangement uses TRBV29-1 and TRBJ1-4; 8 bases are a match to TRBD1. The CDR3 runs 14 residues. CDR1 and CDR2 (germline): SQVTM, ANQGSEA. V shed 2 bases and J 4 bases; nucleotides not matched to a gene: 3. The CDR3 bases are TGCAGCGTTGAAAGGACAGGGAGTAATGAAAAACTGTTTTTT. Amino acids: CSVERTGSNEKLFF.

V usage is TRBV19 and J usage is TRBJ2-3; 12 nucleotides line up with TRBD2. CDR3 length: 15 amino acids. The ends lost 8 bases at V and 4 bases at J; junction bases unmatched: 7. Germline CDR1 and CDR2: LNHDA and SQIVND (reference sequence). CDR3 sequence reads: CASSNGLAGSDTQYF. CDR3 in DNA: TGTGCCAGTTCGAACGGACTAGCGGGATCAGATACGCAGTATTTT.

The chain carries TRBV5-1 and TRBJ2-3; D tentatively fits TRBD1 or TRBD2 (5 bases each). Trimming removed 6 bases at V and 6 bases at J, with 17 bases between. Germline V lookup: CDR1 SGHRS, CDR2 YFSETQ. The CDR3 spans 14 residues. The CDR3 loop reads CASNPGTLDDTQYF. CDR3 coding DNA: TGCGCCAGCAACCCGGGGACCCTTGACGATACGCAGTATTTT.

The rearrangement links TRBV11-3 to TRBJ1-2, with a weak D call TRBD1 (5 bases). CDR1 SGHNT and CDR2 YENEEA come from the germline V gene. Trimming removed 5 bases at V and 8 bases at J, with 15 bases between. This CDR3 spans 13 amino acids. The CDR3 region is CASSHDRASGYTF. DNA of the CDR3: TGTGCCAGCAGCCACGACAGAGCCAGCGGCTACACCTTC.

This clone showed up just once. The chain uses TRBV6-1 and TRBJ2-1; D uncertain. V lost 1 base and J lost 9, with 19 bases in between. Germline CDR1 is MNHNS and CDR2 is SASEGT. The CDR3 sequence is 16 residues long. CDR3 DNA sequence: TGTGCCAGCAGTGAAGTATCCCAGCCTACCGGTACTGAGCAGTTCTTC. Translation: CASSEVSQPTGTEQFF.

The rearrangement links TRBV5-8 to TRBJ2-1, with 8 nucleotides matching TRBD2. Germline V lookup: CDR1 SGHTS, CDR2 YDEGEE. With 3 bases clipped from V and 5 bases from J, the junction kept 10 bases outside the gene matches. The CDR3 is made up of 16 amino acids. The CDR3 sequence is CASSYPSSGPHNEQFF. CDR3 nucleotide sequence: TGTGCCAGCAGCTACCCTTCTAGCGGGCCGCACAATGAGCAGTTCTTC.

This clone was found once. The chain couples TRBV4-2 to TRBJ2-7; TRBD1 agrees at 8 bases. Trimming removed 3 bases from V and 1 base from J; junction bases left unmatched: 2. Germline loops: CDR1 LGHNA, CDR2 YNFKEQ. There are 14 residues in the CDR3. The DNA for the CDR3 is TGTGCCAGCAGCCAGGGACAGGCTTCCTACGAGCAGTACTTC. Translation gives CASSQGQASYEQYF.

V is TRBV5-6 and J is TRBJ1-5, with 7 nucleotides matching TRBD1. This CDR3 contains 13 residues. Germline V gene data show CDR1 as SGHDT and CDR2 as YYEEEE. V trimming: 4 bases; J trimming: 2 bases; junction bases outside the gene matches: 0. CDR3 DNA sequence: TGTGCCAGCAGCGACAGGGGCAATCAGCCCCAGCATTTT. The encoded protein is CASSDRGNQPQHF.

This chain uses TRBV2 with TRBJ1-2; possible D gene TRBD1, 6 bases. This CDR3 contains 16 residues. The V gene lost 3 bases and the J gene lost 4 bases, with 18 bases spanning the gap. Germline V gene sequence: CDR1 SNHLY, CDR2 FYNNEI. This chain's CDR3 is CASSDLAPGQLYGYTF. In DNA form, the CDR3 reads TGTGCCAGCAGTGATTTAGCGCCGGGACAACTCTATGGCTACACCTTC.

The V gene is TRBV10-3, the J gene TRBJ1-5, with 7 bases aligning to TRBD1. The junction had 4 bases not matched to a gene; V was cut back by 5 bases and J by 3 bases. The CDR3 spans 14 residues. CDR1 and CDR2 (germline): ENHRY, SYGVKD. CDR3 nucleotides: TGTGCCATCAGTACCGACAGGGACAATCAGCCCCAGCATTTT. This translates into CAISTDRDNQPQHF.

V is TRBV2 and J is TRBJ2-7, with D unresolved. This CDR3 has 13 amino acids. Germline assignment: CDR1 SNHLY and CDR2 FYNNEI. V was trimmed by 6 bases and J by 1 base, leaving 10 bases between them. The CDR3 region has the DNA TGTGCCAGCAGGGGCGGTGGGTCCTACGAGCAGTACTTC. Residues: CASRGGGSYEQYF.

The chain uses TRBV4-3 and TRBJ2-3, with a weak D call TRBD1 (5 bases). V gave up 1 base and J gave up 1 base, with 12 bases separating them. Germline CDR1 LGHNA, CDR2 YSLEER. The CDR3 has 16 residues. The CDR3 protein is CASSQALRVGTDTQYF. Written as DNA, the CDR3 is TGCGCCAGCAGCCAAGCGCTCAGGGTTGGCACAGATACGCAGTATTTT.

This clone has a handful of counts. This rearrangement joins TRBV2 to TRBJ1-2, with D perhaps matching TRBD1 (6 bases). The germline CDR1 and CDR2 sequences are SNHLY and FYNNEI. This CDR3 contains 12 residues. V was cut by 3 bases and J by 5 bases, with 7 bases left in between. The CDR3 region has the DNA TGTGCCAGCAGTGACGGACAGTATGGCTACACCTTC. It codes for CASSDGQYGYTF.

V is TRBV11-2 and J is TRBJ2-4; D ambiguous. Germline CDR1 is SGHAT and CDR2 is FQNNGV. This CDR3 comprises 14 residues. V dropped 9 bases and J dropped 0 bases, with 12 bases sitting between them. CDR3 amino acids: CASRNLLAKNIQYF. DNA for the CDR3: TGTGCCAGTAGAAACCTTCTAGCCAAAAACATTCAGTACTTC.